One and the same sample provided the 21 T cell receptor beta chains below, sequenced in a study of T cells in women clearing cervical HPV infection. Some clones are missing from TCRdb's copy, which holds only in-frame ones; the method was immunoSEQ multiplex PCR. This sample lists 20,000 or so clones; its ten largest clones have more than 10%. Sample: blood buffy coat. These receptors were taken from a woman between 18 and 70 years old with a cervical HPV16 infection that either progressed to CIN3+ or cleared (not recorded which).

As for this clone: The CDR3 end is not reached by the read, which stops 3 residues before it; the germline J gene fills it in. The chain carries TRBV5-1 and TRBJ1-2; D unresolved. This CDR3 spans 17 amino acids. Germline values: CDR1 SGHRS, CDR2 YFSETQ. The part of the CDR3 DNA that was read is TGCGCCAGCAGCGAGAGCGGGAGGCCGAGCTCCTACAATGAC. It is translated as CASSESGRPSSYND. The full CDR3 protein reads CASSESGRPSSYNDYTF.

The CDR3 region is CASSSTGSTKNIQYF. The sequenced part of the CDR3 DNA is TGCGCCAGCAGCTCGACAGGGAGCACCAAAAACATT. This rearrangement joins TRBV4-1 to TRBJ2-4, with TRBD1 matching 7 bases. The read comes to an end 3 residues before the CDR3 does, leaving the germline J gene to fill in the end. Trimming at V came to 5 bases and at J to 2 bases, leaving 6 bases not matched to a gene. This CDR3 region has 15 residues. Germline values: CDR1 MGHRA, CDR2 YSYEKL.

With regard to this clone: The read halts 3 residues ahead of the CDR3 end, with the missing end drawn from the germline J gene. The rearrangement links TRBV25-1 to TRBJ1-1, with D tentatively TRBD1 (5 bases). V lost 1 base and J 0 bases, leaving 12 bases between the germline ends. The CDR3 runs to 16 residues. In germline, CDR1 is MGHDK, CDR2 SYGVNS. The CDR3 sequence: CASSELRQDMNTEAFF. The part of the CDR3 DNA that was read is TGTGCCAGCAGTGAATTGAGGCAGGACATGAACACTGAA.

This chain's CDR3 is CASSLMGDYGQYF. The DNA read from the CDR3 is TGCGCCAGCAGCTTGATGGGGGACTATGGT. V is TRBV5-1 and J is TRBJ2-4; 7 positions match TRBD2. The read ends 3 residues before the CDR3 terminus; that terminus is restored from the germline J gene. This CDR3 region has 13 residues. Germline lookup yields CDR1 SGHRS and CDR2 YFSETQ.

Of note for this clone: The read ends 3 residues shy of where the CDR3 ends; the end is completed using the germline J gene. The chain combines TRBV12-3 or TRBV12-4 with TRBJ2-1, with TRBD2 as a possible D gene (7 bases). V lost 8 bases, J lost 9 bases, and 20 bases lay in between. This CDR3 region has 14 residues. The CDR3: CASPWGGQEGEQFF. CDR3 bases read: TGTGCCAGCCCCTGGGGGGGGCAGGAAGGTGAG.

Partial CDR3 DNA: TGTGCCAGCTCAAATAGCGGGAGCCGAGCCCACAATGAG. Protein sequence: CASSNSGSRAHNE. The whole CDR3 is CASSNSGSRAHNEQFF. The V and J genes are TRBV18 and TRBJ2-1; 9 nucleotides agree with TRBD2. The CDR3 end lies 3 residues beyond the end of the read and is filled in from the germline J gene. With V trimmed by 5 bases and J by 5 bases, 10 bases remained unmatched. The germline gives CDR1 KGHSH, CDR2 LQKENI. The CDR3 loop spans 16 amino acids.

With regard to this clone: The DNA ends 3 residues before the CDR3 does, and the rest of the CDR3 is filled in from the germline J gene. V gene TRBV20-1 combines with J gene TRBJ1-2; 9 bases align to TRBD1. The V segment lost 6 bases and the J segment 2 bases; nucleotides outside the gene matches: 4. Germline values: CDR1 DFQATT, CDR2 SNEGSKA (reference sequence). The CDR3 runs to 13 residues. The sequenced part of the CDR3 DNA is TGCAGTGCACCGGGACAGGGAAACTATGGC. This encodes CSAPGQGNYG. The whole CDR3 protein reads CSAPGQGNYGYTF.

On this clone: The CDR3 end falls 3 residues outside the read, so it is completed with the germline J gene. This chain links TRBV7-3 with TRBJ2-3; D is possibly TRBD2 (6 bases). The V end was cut by 2 bases, the J end by 2 bases, with 20 bases between. CDR3 length equals 18 residues. The germline V gene encodes CDR1 SGHTA and CDR2 FQGTGA. Partial CDR3 DNA: TGTGCCAGCAGCTTACACCCCCAACCGGGACTCATCACAGATACG. This codes for CASSLHPQPGLITDT. The full CDR3 protein reads CASSLHPQPGLITDTQYF.

CDR3 bases read: TGTGCCAGCAGTCCGCGGGGGGACTCCTACAATGAG. Its protein product is CASSPRGDSYNE. The complete CDR3 sequence is CASSPRGDSYNEQFF. The chain couples TRBV11-3 to TRBJ2-1, with TRBD2 matching 8 bases. The CDR3 end falls 3 residues outside the read, so it is completed with the germline J gene. The germline gives CDR1 SGHNT, CDR2 YENEEA. V lost 6 bases to trimming and J lost 0 bases; unmatched junction nucleotides: 4. This CDR3 spans 15 amino acids. Combining the CDR3 with reference TRBV11-3 and TRBJ2-1 gives the whole variable domain EAGVVQSPRYKIIEKKQPVAFWCNPISGHNTLYWYLQNLGQGPELLIRYENEEAVDDSQLPKDRFSAERLKGVDSTLKIQPAELGDSAVYLCASSPRGDSYNEQFFGPGTRLTVL.

About this clone itself: The sequenced fragment ends 3 residues before the CDR3 boundary, so the rest is inferred from the germline J gene. V usage is TRBV7-9 and J usage is TRBJ2-2; unclear D gene. The V and J ends lost 1 base and 10 bases respectively, with 7 bases between them. The CDR3 is 12 amino acids. Germline loops: CDR1 SEHNR, CDR2 FQNEAQ (reference sequence). The CDR3 sequence: CASSLELVELFF. The covered CDR3 bases are TGTGCCAGCAGCTTAGAACTTGTGGAG.

Concerning this clone itself: The read halts 3 residues ahead of the CDR3 end, with the missing end drawn from the germline J gene. V is TRBV19 and J is TRBJ2-3; TRBD2 aligns across 8 bases. This CDR3 has 14 amino acids. Germline V CDR1 and CDR2: LNHDA, SQIVND (reference sequence). The sequenced CDR3 bases are TGTGCCAGTAGTATCGTAGCGGGACTGGAGACG. It yields the protein CASSIVAGLET. The full CDR3 protein is CASSIVAGLETQYF.

Concerning this clone itself: The read comes to an end 3 residues before the CDR3 does, leaving the germline J gene to fill in the end. This chain links TRBV7-9 with TRBJ1-2, with TRBD1 matching over 7 bases. This CDR3 is 13 amino acids long. V dropped 5 bases and J dropped 4; count of bases not matched to a gene: 4. CDR1 is SEHNR, CDR2 FQNEAQ, per germline (reference sequence). The CDR3 loop reads CASSRGQGYGYTF. Incomplete CDR3 DNA: TGTGCCAGCAGCAGGGGGCAAGGCTATGGC.

With respect to this clone: The read ends 3 residues shy of where the CDR3 ends; the end is completed using the germline J gene. This rearrangement joins TRBV19 to TRBJ2-2, with TRBD1 matching over 8 bases. V dropped 6 bases and J dropped 5; count of bases not matched to a gene: 8. Germline CDR1 reads LNHDA; CDR2 reads SQIVND (reference sequence). The CDR3 runs 15 residues. CDR3 DNA, as far as it was read: TGTGCCAGTAGGAAGACGACAGGGGAGACCGGGGAG. Translated, it gives CASRKTTGETGE. The full CDR3 protein is CASRKTTGETGELFF.

For this clone: The read comes to an end 3 residues before the CDR3 does, leaving the germline J gene to fill in the end. The rearrangement links TRBV18 to TRBJ2-5, with 11 bases fitting TRBD1. The junction had 9 bases not matched to a gene; V was cut back by 3 bases and J by 3 bases. CDR1 and CDR2 from the germline V gene are KGHSH and LQKENI. There are 17 residues in the CDR3. The CDR3 bases that were read are TGTGCCAGCTCACCGCGAGGACAGGGGGCGCGGGAAGAGACC. The encoded protein is CASSPRGQGAREET. In full, the CDR3 reads CASSPRGQGAREETQYF.

As regards this clone: The read ends 3 residues early relative to the CDR3; the germline J gene fills the gap. The V gene is TRBV20-1, the J gene TRBJ1-4, with 8 bases that match TRBD1. The length of the CDR3 is 13 residues. With 3 bases clipped from V and 6 bases from J, the junction kept 3 bases outside the gene matches. Germline lookup yields CDR1 DFQATT and CDR2 SNEGSKA (reference sequence). CDR3 DNA (partial): TGCAGTGCTAGCGACAGGGGACATGAAAAA. Translation gives CSASDRGHEK. The complete CDR3 reads CSASDRGHEKLFF.

As for this clone: The sequenced fragment ends 3 residues before the CDR3 boundary, so the rest is inferred from the germline J gene. This sequence joins TRBV30 and TRBJ1-1, with D perhaps matching TRBD1 (5 bases). There are 13 residues in the CDR3. Germline CDR1 is GTSNPN and CDR2 is SVGIG (reference sequence). V lost 3 bases, J lost 1 base, and 9 bases lay in between. CDR3 loop: CAWSGGRNTEAFF. CDR3 bases read: TGTGCCTGGAGCGGGGGGAGGAACACTGAA.

In the case of this clone: The read is 3 residues too short to cover the CDR3 end, so that end is filled in from the germline J gene. The rearrangement links TRBV7-2 to TRBJ1-2, with 7 bases fitting TRBD1. The CDR3 runs 13 residues. Looked up from germline, CDR1 is SGHTA and CDR2 is FQGNSA. Partial CDR3 DNA: TGTGCCAGCAGCTCCAGACAGGGTTACGAA. Its translation: CASSSRQGYE. The whole CDR3 sequence is CASSSRQGYEYTF.

Regarding this clone: The CDR3 extends 3 residues past the end of the read, so its final part is completed from the germline J gene. The rearrangement joins TRBV28 to TRBJ2-3; perhaps TRBD1 as D (6 bases). V lost 1 base and J lost 4, with 9 bases in between. Per germline, CDR1 MDHEN and CDR2 SYDVKM. The CDR3 has 14 residues. The sequenced part of the CDR3 DNA is TGTGCCAGCAGTTTATCCAGGGGATCAGATACG. Protein sequence: CASSLSRGSDT. The full CDR3 sequence reads CASSLSRGSDTQYF. The full variable domain, completed using reference TRBV28 and TRBJ2-3, is DVKVTQSSRYLVKRTGEKVFLECVQDMDHENMFWYRQDPGLGLRLIYFSYDVKMKEKGDIPEGYSVSREKKERFSLILESASTNQTSMYLCASSLSRGSDTQYFGPGTRLTVL.

Comments on this clone: The read gets to within 3 residues of the CDR3 end, and the germline J gene fills in the rest. The chain combines TRBV7-9 with TRBJ2-2, with 9 bases matching TRBD1. Germline CDR1 is SEHNR and CDR2 is FQNEAQ (reference sequence). CDR3 length: 15 amino acids. The V and J ends lost 7 bases and 3 bases, in that order; junction bases with no gene match: 6. The DNA read from the CDR3 is TGTGCCAGCACCCAGACAGGGGGATACACCGGGGAG. It specifies CASTQTGGYTGE. From start to end, the CDR3 is CASTQTGGYTGELFF.

Turning to this clone: The read comes to an end 3 residues before the CDR3 does, leaving the germline J gene to fill in the end. The rearrangement uses TRBV30 and TRBJ2-5; D is uncertain. Trimming removed 4 bases at V and 5 bases at J, with 20 bases between. The germline V gene has CDR1 GTSNPN and CDR2 SVGIG (reference sequence). The CDR3 covers 15 residues. CDR3 sequence reads: CAWTKGSSIVETQYF. The part of the CDR3 DNA that was read is TGTGCCTGGACCAAGGGTTCGAGTATCGTGGAGACC.

On this clone itself: From the germline J gene comes the end of the CDR3, since the read stops 3 residues before it. The chain combines TRBV28 with TRBJ1-2, with 8 bases fitting TRBD1. J was trimmed by 2 bases and V by 2 bases; bases with no gene match: 13. Looked up from germline, CDR1 is MDHEN and CDR2 is SYDVKM. The CDR3 has 18 residues. The sequenced CDR3 bases are TGTGCCAGCAGTTTAGGGCAGGACAGGGATTATCTAAACTATGGC. This sequence encodes CASSLGQDRDYLNYG. The whole CDR3 sequence is CASSLGQDRDYLNYGYTF.